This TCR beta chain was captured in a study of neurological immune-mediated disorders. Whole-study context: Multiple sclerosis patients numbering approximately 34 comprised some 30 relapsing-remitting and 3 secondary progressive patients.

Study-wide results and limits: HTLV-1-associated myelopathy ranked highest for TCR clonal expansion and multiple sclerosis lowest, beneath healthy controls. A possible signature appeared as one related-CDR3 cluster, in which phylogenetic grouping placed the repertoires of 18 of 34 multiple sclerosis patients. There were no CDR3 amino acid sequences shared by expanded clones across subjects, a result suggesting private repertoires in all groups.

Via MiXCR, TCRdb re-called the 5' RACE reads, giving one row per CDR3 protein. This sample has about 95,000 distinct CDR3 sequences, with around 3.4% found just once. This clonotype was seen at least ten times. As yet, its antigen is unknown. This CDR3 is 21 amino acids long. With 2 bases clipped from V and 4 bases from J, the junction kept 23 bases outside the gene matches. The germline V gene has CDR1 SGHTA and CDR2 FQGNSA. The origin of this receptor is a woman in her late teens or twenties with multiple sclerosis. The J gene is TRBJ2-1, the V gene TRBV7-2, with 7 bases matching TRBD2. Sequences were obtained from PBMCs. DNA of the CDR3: TGTGCCAGCAGCTTATTAGGTAGGGGCGGAGGTCGACTAGCACAATACAATGAGCAGTTCTTC. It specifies CASSLLGRGGGRLAQYNEQFF.